This record covers a single T cell receptor beta chain. Its matching antigen is unknown. Beta-chain TCR CDR3 regions were amplified from RNA transcripts. HTBI primers were employed in first-round RT-PCR, then a second-round multiplex PCR followed. TCRdb re-called the multiplex PCR reads through MiXCR, storing one row per CDR3 protein. The sample includes roughly 170,000 distinct CDR3 sequences, just under 40% of them seen just once. These data are taken from a study of Graves' ophthalmopathy and Graves' hyperthyroidism. Whole-study context: Peripheral blood sampling preceded any treatment and occurred at initial diagnosis.

Points from the study as a whole: With 70.59% sensitivity and roughly 72% specificity, the model predicted ophthalmopathy progression.

This CDR3 is built from 16 residues. The V end was cut by 2 bases, the J end by 0 bases, with 13 bases between. In germline, CDR1 is MNHEY, CDR2 SVGEGT. Researchers turned away patients with other autoimmune diseases, uncontrolled infections, pregnancy or lactation. This receptor was obtained from a man aged 25 to 40 with Graves' ophthalmopathy. The specimen was peripheral blood. The V and J genes are TRBV6-2 or TRBV6-3 and TRBJ1-1; a possible D gene is TRBD1 (5 bases). CDR3 in DNA: TGTGCCAGCAGTTACCCCAGGGCAGGTCTGAACACTGAAGCTTTCTTT. Translated: CASSYPRAGLNTEAFF.